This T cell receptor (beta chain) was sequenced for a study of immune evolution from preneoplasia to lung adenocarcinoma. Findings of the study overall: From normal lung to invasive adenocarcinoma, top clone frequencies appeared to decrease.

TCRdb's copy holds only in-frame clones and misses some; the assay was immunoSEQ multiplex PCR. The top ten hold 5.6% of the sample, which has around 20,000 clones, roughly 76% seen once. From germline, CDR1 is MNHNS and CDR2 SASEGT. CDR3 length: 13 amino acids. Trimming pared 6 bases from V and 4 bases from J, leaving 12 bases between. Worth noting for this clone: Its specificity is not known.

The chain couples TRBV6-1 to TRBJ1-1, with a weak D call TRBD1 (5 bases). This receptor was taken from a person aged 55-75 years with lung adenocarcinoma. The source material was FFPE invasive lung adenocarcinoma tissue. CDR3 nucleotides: TGTGCCAGCAGGTGGGAGGGGAGCACTGAAGCTTTCTTT. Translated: CASRWEGSTEAFF.